The source of this T cell receptor beta chain is a study of blood T cells in healthy people across ages (dated by TCRdb to between 2014 and 2016). Turning to the overall study: In model experiments, template switching captured about one uniquely barcoded TCR beta cDNA molecule for every two T cells. To track age-related changes in TCR beta repertoire diversity, the study relied on deep sequencing normalized with unique cDNA molecular identifiers. The donors were split into four age groups: young (average 16 years), middle-aged (39), aged (62) and long-lived (about 82). To avoid experimental bias, donors of different ages were spread randomly across the sequencing lanes. For two donors (one aged 18 to 29 and one aged 80 or older), the study analyzed two additional independent replicas of 1 million unique cDNA reads from the same blood draw. Study-wide conclusions, independent of this receptor: Compared with the aged group, the long-lived group had more naive CD4+ T cells, fewer expanded clones and increased TCR diversity, suggesting age selection. A strong correlation was found between observed TCR beta diversity and the percentage of naive T cells measured by flow cytometry. Since profiling was done on bulk unsorted PBMCs, naive and antigen-experienced compartments could not be conclusively compared. Observed TCR beta diversity per million T cells fell roughly linearly with age, and a significant reduction was already apparent by age roughly 40. Donor CMV infection status was unknown, potentially confounding age-related changes in expanded clonotypes. Estimates of total diversity based on one million sequenced T cells were considered lower bounds and underestimates.

Reading from cysteine to phenylalanine, the CDR3 counts 15 amino acids. The entry retains the CDR3 DNA only, 45 bases that are in frame from base 1. Taken from the germline V gene (reference sequence), the CDR1 and CDR2 loops are DFQATT and SNEGSKA. The donors were some 39 Caucasian individuals from Russia, aged roughly 6 to 95 years, who were systemically healthy. Each donor gave approximately 9.3 milliliters of peripheral blood, collected into EDTA-treated Vacutainer tubes. PBMCs were isolated by Ficoll-Paque density-gradient centrifugation, with at least 7 million obtained per sample. Total RNA, at least 6 micrograms per sample, was extracted from PBMCs with Trizol reagent. Naive CD45RAhigh/CD27high T cell percentages were measured by flow cytometry on a PBMC aliquot from every donor. This clonotype has just a few counts. The antigen it binds to is not known. Relative to the germline gene, one junction end is altered; a read error may explain this.

Library preparation employed 5' RACE. The sample was run on an Illumina HiSeq 2500. A second PCR of about 6 to 12 cycles was run with a J-beta primer mix and a sample-barcoded 5' primer. A template-switch 5' adaptor carrying 12 random nucleotides introduced a unique molecular identifier onto each TCR beta cDNA molecule. Each sample yielded at least 3 million CDR3-containing paired-end reads. All of the RNA was converted into first-strand cDNA using the Mint cDNA synthesis kit, with a TRBC-specific oligonucleotide serving as the primer. Following uracil-DNA glycosylase treatment, all cDNA underwent a first 18-cycle PCR with the universal primers M1SS and BC2_uni_R. As for the authors' bioinformatics: For normalization, 1 million high-quality reads were randomly selected from each sample, with every read carrying a distinct molecular identifier. Reads sharing molecular identifiers were discarded rather than binned into consensus sequences. MiTCR, set to a Q25 quality threshold and the strictest error-elimination algorithm, was used for CDR3 identification, clonotype clustering and error correction. A nonparametric unseen species model using Euler transformation provided a lower-bound estimate of total TCR beta diversity. Using fastp trimming at Q25 and MiXCR clonotype assembly, TCRdb reanalyzed the public sequencing data and kept in-frame beta chains. Each entry is one CDR3 protein sequence, shown with its most common DNA and genes. Clone size and V and J calls follow TCRdb, not the original study. The sample yields about 770,000 distinct CDR3 sequences; 40% to 50% were counted once. Of the sample, about a fifth is held by the ten largest clones.

What was sequenced was blood. This TCR was recovered from a man between 60 and 70 years old in good health. The V gene is TRBV20-1 and the J gene is TRBJ1-6; the junction holds 8 bases that match TRBD1. The base sequence is TGCAGTGCTAGAGATCACAGGGGGTGGAATTCACCCATCCACTTT. This is translated as CSARDHRGWNSPIHF.